Sequencing of this T cell receptor beta chain was carried out in a study of cytomegalovirus exposure and HLA in healthy donors. Whole-study findings and limits: Among TCR beta chains, those listed as cytomegalovirus-associated numbered more than 150. A few chains tied to CMV proved CMV antigen-specific in vitro.

The PCR ran on 60 Vbeta and 13 Jbeta primers. TCRdb's table, derived via immunoSEQ multiplex PCR, lists solely in-frame clones and lacks some. The data hold 130,000 to 150,000 clones, with 80% observed a single time. As for this clone: Its antigen is unknown.

V shed 1 base and J 0 bases; nucleotides not matched to a gene: 7. Germline CDR1 and CDR2: SGHNT and YENEEA. CDR3 length: 18 amino acids. Sequencing input: PBMCs. The TCR comes from a woman aged 25-40 years in good health and CMV-seronegative. This chain uses TRBV11-3 with TRBJ2-3; TRBD2 agrees at 10 bases. The CDR3 sequence is CASSLAGTSVTSTDTQYF. The CDR3 DNA reads TGTGCCAGCAGCTTAGCCGGGACTAGCGTCACTAGCACAGATACGCAGTATTTT.